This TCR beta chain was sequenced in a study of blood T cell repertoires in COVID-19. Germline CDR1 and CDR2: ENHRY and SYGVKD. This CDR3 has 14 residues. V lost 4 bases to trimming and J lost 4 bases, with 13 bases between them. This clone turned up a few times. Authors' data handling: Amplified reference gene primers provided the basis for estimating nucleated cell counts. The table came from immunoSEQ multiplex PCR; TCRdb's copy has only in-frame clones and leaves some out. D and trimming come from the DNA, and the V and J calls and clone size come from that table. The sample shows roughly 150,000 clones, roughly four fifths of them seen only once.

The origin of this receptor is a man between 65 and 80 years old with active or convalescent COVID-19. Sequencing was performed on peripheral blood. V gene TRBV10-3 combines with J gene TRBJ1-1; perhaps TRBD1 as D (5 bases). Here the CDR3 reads CAISAQGVSTEAFF. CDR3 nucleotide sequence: TGTGCCATCAGTGCCCAGGGTGTTAGCACTGAAGCTTTCTTT.